This T cell receptor beta chain emerged from a study of blood T cell repertoires in COVID-19. Study-wide background: The United States, Italy and Spain were the sources of the acute and convalescent COVID-19 samples.

Per germline, CDR1 LGHNA and CDR2 YNFKEQ. The V and J ends lost 0 bases and 8 bases, in that order; junction bases with no gene match: 8. The length of the CDR3 is 16 residues. During active infection, Seattle patients enrolled and were then monitored through disease. Using immunoSEQ multiplex PCR, the repertoire was profiled, and TCRdb retains in-frame clones only, with some absent. Among tens of thousands of clones listed, approximately 80% were seen once. The receptor's source is a man between 45 and 60 years old with COVID-19, enrolled during active disease. The chain has TRBV4-2 and TRBJ1-2, with 11 bases aligning to TRBD1. Sequencing was performed on peripheral blood. In DNA form, the CDR3 reads TGTGCCAGCAGCCAAGATAGGGGGGACAGGGGGAGAGGCTACACCTTC. Its protein product is CASSQDRGDRGRGYTF.